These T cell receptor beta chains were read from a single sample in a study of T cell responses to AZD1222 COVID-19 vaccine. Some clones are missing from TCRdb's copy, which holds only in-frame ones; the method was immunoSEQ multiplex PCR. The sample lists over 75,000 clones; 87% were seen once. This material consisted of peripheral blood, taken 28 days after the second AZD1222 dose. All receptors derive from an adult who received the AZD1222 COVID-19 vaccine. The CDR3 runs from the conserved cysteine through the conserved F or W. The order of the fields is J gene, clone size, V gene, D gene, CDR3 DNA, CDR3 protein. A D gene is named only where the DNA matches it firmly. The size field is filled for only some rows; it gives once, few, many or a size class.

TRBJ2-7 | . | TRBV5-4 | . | TGTGCCAGCAGCTTGGCAGGATTTAGCTCCTACGAGCAGTACTTC | CASSLAGFSSYEQYF
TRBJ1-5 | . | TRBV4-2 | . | TGTGCCAGCAGCCAAGATCGTCTGTGGGGAGATCAGCCCCAGCATTTT | CASSQDRLWGDQPQHF
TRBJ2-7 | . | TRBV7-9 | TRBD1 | TGTGCCAGCAGCTATGGGGAGAGGGGGCAGCAGTACTTC | CASSYGERGQQYF
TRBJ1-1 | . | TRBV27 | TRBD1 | TGTGCCAGCAGTTTAAACATACCGGGACAGAGAACCACTGAAGCTTTCTTT | CASSLNIPGQRTTEAFF
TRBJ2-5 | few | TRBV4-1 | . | TGCGCCAGCAGCCAAGAATTAGCGGGACAGGGTGGCGAGACCCAGTACTTC | CASSQELAGQGGETQYF
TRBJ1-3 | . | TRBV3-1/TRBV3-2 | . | TGTGCCAGCAGTGTGGCTGGAAACACCATATATTTT | CASSVAGNTIYF
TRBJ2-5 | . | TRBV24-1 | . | TGTGCCACCAGTGATTGGGGCTTTCAGGAGACCCAGTACTTC | CATSDWGFQETQYF
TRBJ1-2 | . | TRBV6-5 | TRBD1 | TGTGCCAGCCACCCGGGACAGGCGTACTATGGCTACACCTTC | CASHPGQAYYGYTF
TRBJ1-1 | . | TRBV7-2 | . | TGTGCCAGCAGCTTAGATTCCGGGGGGCGTCGTGCTTTCTTT | CASSLDSGGRRAFF
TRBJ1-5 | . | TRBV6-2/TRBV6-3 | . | TGTGCCAGCAGTTACTCCGAGGGGGGAAGTCAGCCCCAGCATTTT | CASSYSEGGSQPQHF
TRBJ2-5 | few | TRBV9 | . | TGTGCCAGCAGCTACAATCAAGAGACCCAGTACTTC | CASSYNQETQYF
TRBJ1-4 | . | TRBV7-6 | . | TGTGCCAGCAGCCAAACAGGGCGGGTTAGTGAAAAACTGTTTTTT | CASSQTGRVSEKLFF
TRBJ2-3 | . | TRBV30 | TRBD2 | TGTGCCTCCCCAGGTGGGACTAGCGGGGGGGGAGGCACAGATACGCAGTATTTT | CASPGGTSGGGGTDTQYF
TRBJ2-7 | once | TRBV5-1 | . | TGCGCCAGCAGCTTTGGGACCCCCTCCGAGCAGTACTTC | CASSFGTPSEQYF
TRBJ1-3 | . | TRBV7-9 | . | TGTGCCAGCAGCAGCGGGGCGGGAGGAAACACCATATATTTT | CASSSGAGGNTIYF
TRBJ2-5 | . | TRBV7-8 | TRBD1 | TGTGCCAGCAGCACACCCGGGACAGGGAGTTCGTGGACCCAGTACTTC | CASSTPGTGSSWTQYF
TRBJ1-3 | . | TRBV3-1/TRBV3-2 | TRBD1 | TGTGCCAGCAGCCCTAGACAGGGGACGGGAAACACCATATATTTT | CASSPRQGTGNTIYF